A selection of T cell receptor beta chains follows, all from one sample in a study of shared clonotypes between healthy human individuals. Measured with immunoSEQ multiplex PCR; TCRdb has only the in-frame clones, and not every one. The sample yields approximately 2.1 million clones, approximately 95% seen once. Sequenced material: naive CD4+ T cells from PBMCs. The receptors derive from a young man in good health. Some clones in this sample may be carry-over from other donors' samples. CDR3s include the opening cysteine and the closing phenylalanine or tryptophan. D genes are given only for firm matches.

V gene: TRBV5-1
D gene: .
CDR3 protein: CASSYDRSYGYTF

V gene: TRBV28
D gene: .
CDR3 protein: CASTPGWGHLGYTF

V gene: TRBV19
D gene: .
CDR3 protein: CATAPGFGQPQHF

V gene: TRBV27
D gene: TRBD1
CDR3 protein: CASSPQGARNLNYGYTF

V gene: TRBV29-1
D gene: TRBD1
CDR3 protein: CSVSIPGGGNQPQHF

V gene: TRBV28
D gene: TRBD2
CDR3 protein: CASSRAGGLQGDEQFF

V gene: TRBV5-4
D gene: .
CDR3 protein: CASSSPAGQQFF

V gene: TRBV6-6
D gene: .
CDR3 protein: CASSYSAGLAGELFF

V gene: TRBV15
D gene: .
CDR3 protein: CATSRDAATSNVEQFF

V gene: TRBV5-1
D gene: TRBD1
CDR3 protein: CASSSPPGQGAFNTGELFF

V gene: TRBV5-1
D gene: .
CDR3 protein: CASSHPGSSSYEQYF

V gene: TRBV28
D gene: TRBD1
CDR3 protein: CASSMGTAEKLFF

V gene: TRBV11-2
D gene: .
CDR3 protein: CASSLAPPGYSAGELFF

V gene: TRBV28
D gene: TRBD1
CDR3 protein: CASSLGGTGPIYEQYF

V gene: TRBV7-2
D gene: .
CDR3 protein: CASSTTPYEQYF

V gene: TRBV28
D gene: TRBD1
CDR3 protein: CASTSGGSSYEQYF

V gene: TRBV7-9
D gene: .
CDR3 protein: CASSFGHRTGELFF

V gene: TRBV23-1
D gene: TRBD2
CDR3 protein: CASSHRTSGFYEQYF

V gene: TRBV7-9
D gene: .
CDR3 protein: CASSYRTDTQYF

V gene: TRBV19
D gene: .
CDR3 protein: CASSISGQRYNEQFF

V gene: TRBV11-2
D gene: TRBD2
CDR3 protein: CASSLDQRLAENTGELFF

V gene: TRBV28
D gene: .
CDR3 protein: CASSLRGYEQYF

V gene: TRBV6-6
D gene: TRBD2
CDR3 protein: CASSYGGGGAYNEQFF

V gene: TRBV25-1
D gene: .
CDR3 protein: CASSEPRNRADTQYF

V gene: TRBV7-9
D gene: .
CDR3 protein: CASSPVGGGDQPQHF

V gene: TRBV5-1
D gene: .
CDR3 protein: CASSLDTEQGYTF

V gene: TRBV6-5
D gene: TRBD2
CDR3 protein: CASSYRAGGYEQYF

V gene: TRBV27
D gene: TRBD1
CDR3 protein: CASSLPVGQKYF

V gene: TRBV7-8
D gene: .
CDR3 protein: CASSGRRTYNEQFF

V gene: TRBV7-2
D gene: TRBD1
CDR3 protein: CASSLRGTANTGELFF

V gene: TRBV5-4
D gene: .
CDR3 protein: CASSSYGVQETQYF

V gene: TRBV11-1
D gene: .
CDR3 protein: CASSWGTGPYEQYF

V gene: TRBV7-3
D gene: TRBD2
CDR3 protein: CASSHSPLAGGREQFF

V gene: TRBV28
D gene: TRBD2
CDR3 protein: CASSSPGLAGNNEQFF

V gene: TRBV7-9
D gene: .
CDR3 protein: CASSLIEGGPRTDTQYF

V gene: TRBV28
D gene: .
CDR3 protein: CASSRDRNQPQHF

V gene: TRBV7-3
D gene: .
CDR3 protein: CASSLASGLYGTDTQYF

V gene: TRBV9
D gene: TRBD2
CDR3 protein: CASSVAGRANSNEQFF

V gene: TRBV29-1
D gene: .
CDR3 protein: CSVVVVSF

V gene: TRBV9
D gene: TRBD1
CDR3 protein: CASSVVAGGNEKLFF

V gene: TRBV9
D gene: .
CDR3 protein: CASSVIPTGANEQYF

V gene: TRBV2
D gene: TRBD2
CDR3 protein: CASGAPSGGNTGELFF

V gene: TRBV4-1
D gene: TRBD1
CDR3 protein: CASSQPGQGISGGYTF

V gene: TRBV15
D gene: .
CDR3 protein: CATSRVGFYNEQFF

V gene: TRBV14
D gene: .
CDR3 protein: CASSFGLGNTIYF

V gene: TRBV28
D gene: TRBD1
CDR3 protein: CASSPGQGVQETQYF

V gene: TRBV29-1
D gene: TRBD1
CDR3 protein: CSVVLITGGDYNEQFF

V gene: TRBV27
D gene: .
CDR3 protein: CASYSLSSYEQYF

V gene: TRBV6-1
D gene: .
CDR3 protein: CASSGQGPGANVLTF

V gene: TRBV6-4
D gene: .
CDR3 protein: CASTRRPFSGEETQYF

V gene: TRBV23-1
D gene: .
CDR3 protein: CASSPPPTSGNEQFF

V gene: TRBV2
D gene: TRBD1
CDR3 protein: CASKGQGYTGELFF

V gene: TRBV7-3
D gene: .
CDR3 protein: CASSSVRGETQYF

V gene: TRBV28
D gene: TRBD1
CDR3 protein: CASSSTLTGGGQPQHF

V gene: TRBV7-9
D gene: .
CDR3 protein: CASSPSTDTQYF

V gene: TRBV4-3
D gene: .
CDR3 protein: CASSQEGTAPLHF

V gene: TRBV15
D gene: TRBD2
CDR3 protein: CATSSSSGRPTYEQYF

V gene: TRBV28
D gene: .
CDR3 protein: CASSSQGHGYTF

V gene: TRBV2
D gene: .
CDR3 protein: CASSFEQNQPQHF

V gene: TRBV9
D gene: .
CDR3 protein: CASSLNTRRPYGYTF